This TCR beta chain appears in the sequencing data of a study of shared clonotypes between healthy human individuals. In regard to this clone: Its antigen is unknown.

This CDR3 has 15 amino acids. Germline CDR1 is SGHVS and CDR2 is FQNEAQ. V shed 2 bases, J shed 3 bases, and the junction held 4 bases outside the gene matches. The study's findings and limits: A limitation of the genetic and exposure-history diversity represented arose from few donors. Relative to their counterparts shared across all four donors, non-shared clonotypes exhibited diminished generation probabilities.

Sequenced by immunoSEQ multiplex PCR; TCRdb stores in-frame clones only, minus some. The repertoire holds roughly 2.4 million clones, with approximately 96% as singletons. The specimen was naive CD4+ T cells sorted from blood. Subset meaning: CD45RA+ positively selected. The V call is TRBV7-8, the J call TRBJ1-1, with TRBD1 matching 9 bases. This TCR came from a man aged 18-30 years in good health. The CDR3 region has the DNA TGTGCCAGCAGCTTATTCGACAGGGGGGACACTGAAGCTTTCTTT. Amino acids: CASSLFDRGDTEAFF. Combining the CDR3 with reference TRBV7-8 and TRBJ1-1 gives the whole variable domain GAGVSQSPRYKVAKRGQDVALRCDPISGHVSLFWYQQALGQGPEFLTYFQNEAQLDKSGLPSDRFFAERPEGSVSTLKIQRTQQEDSAVYLCASSLFDRGDTEAFFGQGTRLTVV.